Listed below are T cell receptor beta chains from one sample, sequenced in a study of post-analysis software for immune sequencing data. Using its own MiXCR run on the PCR reads, TCRdb lists one record per CDR3 protein. The sample lists about 460,000 distinct CDR3 sequences, around 40% occurring once. Source material: blood. These receptors were obtained from a girl under 18 with multiple sclerosis. The CDR3 runs from the conserved cysteine through the conserved F or W. A D gene is named only where the DNA matches it firmly. Clone size appears in some rows only: once, few, many, or a class for an expanded clone.

v_call	clone_size	j_call	d_call	cdr3_nt	cdr3_aa
TRBV5-1	few	TRBJ2-7	TRBD1	TGCGCCAGCAGCTCCCCCGGACAGGTCTACGAGCAGTACTTC	CASSSPGQVYEQYF
TRBV28	few	TRBJ2-1	.	TGTGCCAGCAGTCTTCCCGCGGGCGAGCAGTTCTTC	CASSLPAGEQFF
TRBV6-1	.	TRBJ1-2	TRBD1	TGTGCCAGCAGTGAAGTGGGACAGGGTTATGGCTACACCTTC	CASSEVGQGYGYTF
TRBV15	.	TRBJ2-6	.	TGTGCCACCAGCAGGAGGCCTGGGTTTTCGGGGGCCAACGTCCTGACTTTC	CATSRRPGFSGANVLTF
TRBV29-1	.	TRBJ2-7	.	TGCAGCGTAGAGGACAGCTCCTACGTGCAGTACTTC	CSVEDSSYVQYF
TRBV28	.	TRBJ2-1	TRBD1	TGTGCCAGCAGTCGCATGACAGGGAAATTCGGCAATGAGCAGTTCTTC	CASSRMTGKFGNEQFF
TRBV12-3/TRBV12-4	.	TRBJ2-5	.	TGTGCCAGCAGTTTGTGGGCAGGCGGCCCAGAGACCCAGTACTTC	CASSLWAGGPETQYF
TRBV27	.	TRBJ2-3	.	TGTGCCAGCGGCTGGGAGTATTTT	CASGWEYF
TRBV14	.	TRBJ2-7	.	TGTGCCAGCAGCCCTCGGGACGCCCGGGACTCCTACGAGCAGTACTTC	CASSPRDARDSYEQYF
TRBV10-3	.	TRBJ2-1	TRBD2	TGTGCCATCAGTGAGCGAAAGGAACCCCTAGCGGGAGGGTCCTACAATGAGCAGTTCTTC	CAISERKEPLAGGSYNEQFF
TRBV29-1	many	TRBJ2-7	TRBD2	TGCAGCGTCACTAGCGGGAGCTCCGAGCAGTACTTC	CSVTSGSSEQYF
TRBV6-5	few	TRBJ2-7	.	TGTGCCAGCAGTTACTCGCTAGGCTACGAGCAGTACTTC	CASSYSLGYEQYF
TRBV7-2	.	TRBJ2-5	TRBD2	TGTGCCAGCAGCCCGGGACTAGCGGGAGCCGGAGAGACCCAGTACTTC	CASSPGLAGAGETQYF
TRBV11-1	once	TRBJ1-1	.	TGTGCCAGCAGCTTGGATTTAAAAACTGAAGCTTTCTTT	CASSLDLKTEAFF
TRBV5-1	.	TRBJ2-1	.	TGCGCCAGCAGCCCCGACGGTGGGGGGAGCTCCTACAATGAGCAGTTCTTC	CASSPDGGGSSYNEQFF
TRBV25-1	.	TRBJ2-5	.	TGTGCCAGCAGTGGAACCTTCCAGGGGCGGAAGGAGACCCAGTACTTC	CASSGTFQGRKETQYF
TRBV3-1	.	TRBJ2-1	.	TGTGCCAGCAGCCAAGATCTGGGGGGTAGCTCCTACAATGAGCAGTTCTTC	CASSQDLGGSSYNEQFF
TRBV5-5	.	TRBJ2-7	.	TGTGCCAGCAGCCCGGTAAAGCTTCACTACGAGCAGTACTTC	CASSPVKLHYEQYF
TRBV20-1	.	TRBJ2-5	.	TGCAGTGCATTACAGGAAGAGACCCAGTACTTC	CSALQEETQYF
TRBV14	few	TRBJ2-7	.	TGTGCCAGCAGCCAAGGACTTCATGACGAGCAGTACTTC	CASSQGLHDEQYF
TRBV5-1	once	TRBJ2-7	.	TGCGCCAGCAGCAAACAGGGCCTGGGGGACGAGCAGTACTTC	CASSKQGLGDEQYF
TRBV20-1	.	TRBJ2-6	.	TGCAGTCAGGGGAACCCCTCTGGGGCCAACGTCCGGACTTTC	CSQGNPSGANVRTF
TRBV6-5	.	TRBJ2-4	.	TGTGCCAGCAGCCCCAGGGTGGGGGTAGCCAAAAACATTCAGTACTTC	CASSPRVGVAKNIQYF
TRBV14	once	TRBJ2-3	.	TGTGCCAGCAGCCAAGATTTTTTTGATACGCAGTATTTT	CASSQDFFDTQYF